One and the same sample provided the 21 T cell receptor beta chains below, sequenced in a study of Graves' ophthalmopathy and Graves' hyperthyroidism. TCR beta CDR3 amplification used RNA transcripts. After a first-round RT-PCR with HTBI primers, a second-round multiplex PCR was run. From the multiplex PCR reads, TCRdb called clonotypes with MiXCR, one entry per CDR3 protein. This sample has hundreds of thousands of distinct CDR3 sequences; 45% to 55% occur once, and the top ten carry more than 45%. What was sequenced was peripheral blood. The receptors stem from an adult man with Graves' ophthalmopathy.

This chain uses TRBV4-1 with TRBJ1-5; perhaps TRBD1 as D (6 bases). V was clipped by 5 bases and J by 7 bases, with 15 bases between them. The CDR3 runs 14 residues. The V gene's germline CDR1 is MGHRA and CDR2 YSYEKL. Here the CDR3 DNA reads TGCGCCAGCAGCGAGAGGGGGGTGGACCAGCCCCAGCATTTT. Translated, it gives CASSERGVDQPQHF.

The chain has TRBV10-3 and TRBJ2-7, with a tentative D call TRBD2 (5 bases). Germline assignment: CDR1 ENHRY and CDR2 SYGVKD. Trimming stripped 3 bases from V and 5 bases from J, with 14 bases between. CDR3 length: 14 residues. In DNA form, the CDR3 reads TGTGCCATCAGTGATAGGGCAGGAGGAAACGAGCAGTACTTC. Amino acid sequence: CAISDRAGGNEQYF.

The chain recombines TRBV6-1 with TRBJ2-3, with 8 bases that match TRBD2. Germline V gene lookup returns CDR1 MNHNS and CDR2 SASEGT. The CDR3 totals 17 residues. The V segment lost 2 bases and the J segment 2 bases; nucleotides outside the gene matches: 9. The CDR3 here is CASSEWGSGASTDTQYF. CDR3 coding DNA: TGTGCCAGCAGTGAATGGGGTAGCGGGGCCTCCACAGATACGCAGTATTTT.

This clonotype has more than one count but fewer than ten. The V call is TRBV24-1, the J call TRBJ2-7, with D perhaps being TRBD1 or TRBD2 (5 bases each). Germline CDR1 and CDR2: KGHDR and SFDVKD. Deletions cut 4 bases from V and 0 bases from J, with 9 bases between. This CDR3 is 14 amino acids long. DNA of the CDR3: TGTGCCACCAGTGAACGGGACGCCTCCTACGAGCAGTACTTC. It encodes CATSERDASYEQYF.

This rearrangement joins TRBV5-1 to TRBJ2-7; D is unclear. The germline V gene encodes CDR1 SGHRS and CDR2 YFSETQ. V was pared by 4 bases and J by 6 bases, with 14 bases between. The length of the CDR3 is 13 residues. The CDR3 sequence: CASSQGLGFEQYF. CDR3 nucleotide sequence: TGCGCCAGCAGCCAAGGTCTGGGGTTCGAGCAGTACTTC.

V usage is TRBV12-3 or TRBV12-4 and J usage is TRBJ1-1; no firm D call. The CDR3 has 12 amino acids. Trimming pared 4 bases from V and 7 bases from J, leaving 10 bases between. This CDR3 reads CASSSGSDEAFF. CDR3 bases: TGTGCCAGCAGTTCCGGGTCAGATGAAGCTTTCTTT.

CDR3 DNA sequence: TGTGCCAGCAGGACAGGGGTCACCGGGGAGCTGTTTTTT. Residues: CASRTGVTGELFF. The chain links TRBV10-3 to TRBJ2-2, with 9 positions matching TRBD1. Germline loops: CDR1 ENHRY, CDR2 SYGVKD. The CDR3 runs to 13 residues. The junction had 4 bases not matched to a gene; V was cut back by 10 bases and J by 4 bases.

V and J are TRBV7-9 and TRBJ1-2; D gene uncertain. The germline V gene encodes CDR1 SEHNR and CDR2 FQNEAQ (reference sequence). This CDR3 has 13 residues. V lost 2 bases and J 6 bases, leaving 10 bases between the germline ends. The DNA for the CDR3 is TGTGCCAGCAGCTTATTTATGCCAGATGGCTACACCTTC. It translates to CASSLFMPDGYTF. Complete variable domain (other parts from reference TRBV7-9 and TRBJ1-2): DTGVSQNPRHKITKRGQNVTFRCDPISEHNRLYWYRQTLGQGPEFLTYFQNEAQLEKSRLLSDRFSAERPKGSFSTLEIQRTEQGDSAMYLCASSLFMPDGYTFGSGTRLTVV.

This clonotype has ten or more counts. V gene TRBV15 combines with J gene TRBJ1-1; no reliable D call. Per the germline V gene, CDR1 is LNHNV and CDR2 is YYDKDF (reference sequence). Between the trimmed V and J ends, which lost 0 bases and 5 bases, there was a span of 16 bases. The CDR3 loop spans 16 amino acids. CDR3 sequence reads: CATSREGRLTGTEAFF. DNA of the CDR3: TGTGCCACCAGCAGAGAGGGCAGGCTAACGGGGACTGAAGCTTTCTTT.

The chain joins TRBV20-1 to TRBJ1-2; tentatively, D is TRBD1 (5 bases). Germline CDR1 is DFQATT and CDR2 is SNEGSKA (reference sequence). CDR3 length: 16 amino acids. V was trimmed by 3 bases and J by 4 bases, leaving 21 bases between them. CDR3 bases: TGCAGTGCTAGTGAGCAGGGAACCCCAACCCCCTATGGCTACACCTTC. Protein sequence: CSASEQGTPTPYGYTF.

The table lists this clonotype with a few counts. This chain uses TRBV7-2 with TRBJ2-7; a possible D gene is TRBD1 (5 bases). Germline V gene data show CDR1 as SGHTA and CDR2 as FQGNSA. This CDR3 comprises 14 residues. Between the trimmed V and J ends, which lost 1 base and 4 bases, there was a span of 11 bases. In nucleotides, the CDR3 is TGTGCCAGCAGCTTAGTCCAGGGTTGGTACGAGCAGTACTTC. Its protein product is CASSLVQGWYEQYF.

There are a few counts of this clonotype. This sequence joins TRBV9 and TRBJ1-1; no clear D. V was pared by 0 bases and J by 3 bases, with 18 bases between. Per the germline V gene, CDR1 is SGDLS and CDR2 is YYNGEE. The CDR3 is made up of 17 amino acids. The CDR3 DNA sequence: TGTGCCAGCAGCGTAGAACCCCGTTTACAACCGGACACTGAAGCTTTCTTT. This translates into CASSVEPRLQPDTEAFF.

There are many counts of this clonotype. The chain combines TRBV12-5 with TRBJ1-2; 8 nucleotides agree with TRBD1. CDR1 and CDR2 from the germline V gene are LGHNT and FRNRAP. The CDR3 runs to 14 residues. J was trimmed by 10 bases and V by 0 bases; bases with no gene match: 7. Here the CDR3 DNA reads TGTGCTAGTGGTTTGGTACTTTCAGGGGGCTACTACACCTTC. This translates into CASGLVLSGGYYTF.

There are a few counts of this clonotype. The chain couples TRBV10-1 to TRBJ1-5, with D unresolved. Germline loops: CDR1 WNHNN, CDR2 SYGVQD (reference sequence). Trimming left V 11 bases short and J 1 base short, with 9 bases between. The length of the CDR3 is 12 residues. The CDR3, as DNA: TGCGCCGGAAAGGGAAGCAATCAGCCCCAGCATTTT. Its translation: CAGKGSNQPQHF.

The chain recombines TRBV6-1 with TRBJ1-5; D remains ambiguous. Trimming cost V 3 bases and J 6 bases, with 9 bases left between them. Germline lookup yields CDR1 MNHNS and CDR2 SASEGT. The CDR3 runs to 13 residues. CDR3 protein: CASSEEVSQPQHF. DNA of the CDR3: TGTGCCAGCAGTGAGGAGGTGAGTCAGCCCCAGCATTTT.

This clonotype has a count of ten or more. V gene TRBV7-8 combines with J gene TRBJ2-5; TRBD1 agrees at 7 bases. Looked up from germline, CDR1 is SGHVS and CDR2 is FQNEAQ. V trimming: 5 bases; J trimming: 3 bases; junction bases outside the gene matches: 3. This CDR3 comprises 13 residues. The CDR3 loop is CASSLGQEETQYF. CDR3 sequence (DNA): TGTGCCAGCAGCCTCGGACAGGAAGAGACCCAGTACTTC.

The chain employs TRBV29-1 and TRBJ2-7; D is undetermined. V was trimmed by 4 bases and J by 3 bases, leaving 10 bases between them. This CDR3 is built from 12 residues. Germline-derived CDR1 and CDR2 are SQVTM and ANQGSEA. Here the CDR3 DNA reads TGCAGCGTTGCTGGGGATTTCTACGAGCAGTACTTC. Translated: CSVAGDFYEQYF.

Only a few counts were recorded for this clonotype. J is TRBJ2-7 and V is TRBV7-2, with 9 positions matching TRBD1. This CDR3 spans 15 amino acids. Germline CDR1 SGHTA, CDR2 FQGNSA. Trimming took 1 base from V and 5 from J; bases not matched to a gene: 6. CDR3 residues: CASSLGWTGVNEQYF. The CDR3 nucleotides read TGTGCCAGCAGCTTAGGTTGGACAGGGGTAAACGAGCAGTACTTC.

The J gene is TRBJ2-7, the V gene TRBV29-1; D not resolved. Trimming took 5 bases from V and 0 from J, leaving 14 bases between them. The CDR3 covers 14 residues. Germline V gene lookup returns CDR1 SQVTM and CDR2 ANQGSEA. The CDR3 sequence is CSVQSVRSSYEQYF. DNA of the CDR3: TGCAGCGTTCAGTCTGTTAGGAGCTCCTACGAGCAGTACTTC.

This chain joins TRBV20-1 and TRBJ1-5, with 8 bases that match TRBD1. V shed 5 bases, J shed 3 bases, and the junction held 18 bases outside the gene matches. This CDR3 is built from 18 residues. The V gene's germline CDR1 is DFQATT and CDR2 SNEGSKA (reference sequence). This chain's CDR3 is CSAPDRTGRTNFNQPQHF. In DNA, the CDR3 is TGCAGTGCTCCCGACCGGACAGGGCGCACCAATTTCAATCAGCCCCAGCATTTT.

This clonotype came up a few times. J is TRBJ2-5 and V is TRBV12-3 or TRBV12-4; tentative D call: TRBD2 (6 bases). V lost 6 bases to trimming and J lost 3 bases, with 17 bases between them. This CDR3 is 15 amino acids long. CDR3 nucleotide sequence: TGTGCCAGCAGCCGCGGGACGGGTGAGAAAGAGACCCAGTACTTC. It yields the protein CASSRGTGEKETQYF.